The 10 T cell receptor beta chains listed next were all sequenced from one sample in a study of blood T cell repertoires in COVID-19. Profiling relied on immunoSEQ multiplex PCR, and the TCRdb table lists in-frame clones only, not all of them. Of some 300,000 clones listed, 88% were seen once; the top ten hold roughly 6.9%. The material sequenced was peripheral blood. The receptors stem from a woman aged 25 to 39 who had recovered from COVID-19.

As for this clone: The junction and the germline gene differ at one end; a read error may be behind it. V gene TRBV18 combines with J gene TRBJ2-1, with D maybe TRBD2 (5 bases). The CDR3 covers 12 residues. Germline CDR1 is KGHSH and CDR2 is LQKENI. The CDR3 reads CASSPQAVEQFF. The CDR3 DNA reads TGTGCCAGCTCCCCACAAGCGGTTGAGCAGTTCTTC.

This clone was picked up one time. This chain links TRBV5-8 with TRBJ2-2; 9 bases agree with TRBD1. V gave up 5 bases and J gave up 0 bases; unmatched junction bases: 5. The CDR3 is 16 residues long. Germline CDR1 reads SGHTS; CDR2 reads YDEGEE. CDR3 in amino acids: CASSPRDRANTGELFF. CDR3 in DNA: TGTGCCAGCAGTCCTCGGGACAGGGCGAACACCGGGGAGCTGTTTTTT.

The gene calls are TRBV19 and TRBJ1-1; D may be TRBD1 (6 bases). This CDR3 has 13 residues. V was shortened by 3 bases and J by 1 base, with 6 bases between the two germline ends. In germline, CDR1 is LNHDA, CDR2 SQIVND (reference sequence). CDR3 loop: CASSMGQNTEAFF. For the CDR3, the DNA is TGTGCCAGTAGTATGGGACAGAACACTGAAGCTTTCTTT.

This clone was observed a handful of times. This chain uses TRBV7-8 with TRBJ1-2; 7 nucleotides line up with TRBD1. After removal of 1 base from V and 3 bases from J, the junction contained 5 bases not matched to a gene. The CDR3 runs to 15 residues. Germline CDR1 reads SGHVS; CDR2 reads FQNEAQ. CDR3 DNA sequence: TGTGCCAGCAGCTTAGGGGCCACAGGGGACTATGGCTACACCTTC. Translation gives CASSLGATGDYGYTF.

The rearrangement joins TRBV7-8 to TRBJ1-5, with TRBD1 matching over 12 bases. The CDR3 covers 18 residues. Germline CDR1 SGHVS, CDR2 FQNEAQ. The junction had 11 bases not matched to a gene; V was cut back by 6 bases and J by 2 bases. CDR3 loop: CASSLGGQGAFGNQPQHF. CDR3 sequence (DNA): TGTGCCAGCAGTCTAGGGGGACAGGGGGCATTTGGCAATCAGCCCCAGCATTTT.

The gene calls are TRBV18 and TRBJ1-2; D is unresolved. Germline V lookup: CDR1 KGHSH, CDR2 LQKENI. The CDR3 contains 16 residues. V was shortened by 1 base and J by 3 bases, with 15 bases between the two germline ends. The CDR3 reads CASSPQARDSDYGYTF. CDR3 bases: TGTGCCAGCTCACCACAGGCCCGGGATTCAGACTATGGCTACACCTTC.

In DNA form, the CDR3 reads TGTGCCAGTAGTATAGATGAGGACACGAACACTGAAGCTTTCTTT. Translated: CASSIDEDTNTEAFF. The chain recombines TRBV19 with TRBJ1-1; the D gene is possibly TRBD1 (5 bases). The V gene lost 0 bases and the J gene lost 1 base, with 9 bases spanning the gap. Per the germline V gene, CDR1 is LNHDA and CDR2 is SQIVND (reference sequence). This CDR3 is built from 15 residues.

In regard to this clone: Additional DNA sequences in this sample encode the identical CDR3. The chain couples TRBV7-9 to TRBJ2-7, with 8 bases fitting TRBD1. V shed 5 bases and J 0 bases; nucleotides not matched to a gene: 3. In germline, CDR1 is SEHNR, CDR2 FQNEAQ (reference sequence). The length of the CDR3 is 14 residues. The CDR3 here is CASSPGQASYEQYF. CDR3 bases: TGTGCCAGCAGCCCGGGACAGGCCTCCTACGAGCAGTACTTC.

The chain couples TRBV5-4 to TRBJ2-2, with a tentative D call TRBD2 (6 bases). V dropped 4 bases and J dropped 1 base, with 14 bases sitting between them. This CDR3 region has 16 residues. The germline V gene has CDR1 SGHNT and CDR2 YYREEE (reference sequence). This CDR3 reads CASSPGPAGNTGELFF. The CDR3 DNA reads TGTGCCAGCAGCCCTGGACCAGCGGGGAACACCGGGGAGCTGTTTTTT. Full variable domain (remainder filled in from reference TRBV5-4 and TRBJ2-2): ETGVTQSPTHLIKTRGQQVTLRCSSQSGHNTVSWYQQALGQGPQFIFQYYREEENGRGNFPPRFSGLQFPNYSSELNVNALELDDSALYLCASSPGPAGNTGELFFGEGSRLTVL.

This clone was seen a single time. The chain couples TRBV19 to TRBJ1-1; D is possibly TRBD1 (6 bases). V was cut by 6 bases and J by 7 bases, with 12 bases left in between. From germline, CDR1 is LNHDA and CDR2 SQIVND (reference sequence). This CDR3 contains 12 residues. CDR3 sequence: CASSDRQYEAFF. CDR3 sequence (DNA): TGTGCCAGTAGCGACAGGCAGTATGAAGCTTTCTTT.